A single count supports the clone carrying this TCR beta chain. The target antigen is unknown. The data belong to a study of OX40 agonist ivuxolimab in advanced cancers. At the level of the study: The patients received ivuxolimab by intravenous route every 2 weeks at 0.01 to 10 mg/kg. Study-wide results and caveats: The investigators did not determine what antigen specificity the expanded peripheral T cells had.

Germline lookup yields CDR1 SGHRS and CDR2 YFSETQ. This CDR3 region has 13 residues. Trimming took 3 bases from V and 6 from J, leaving 9 bases between them. Profiled with immunoSEQ multiplex PCR; TCRdb holds only in-frame clones, not every one. Of just under 100,000 clones listed, approximately 94% are singletons. Specimen: CD4+ or CD8+ T cells sorted from blood, collected in a trial of the OX40 agonist ivuxolimab. This receptor was taken from an adult with an advanced solid tumor such as melanoma, head and neck, liver or kidney cancer. The chain links TRBV5-1 to TRBJ2-2; TRBD1 might be the D (5 bases). Here the CDR3 reads CASSWGGAGELFF. In DNA form, the CDR3 reads TGCGCCAGCAGCTGGGGCGGCGCCGGGGAGCTGTTTTTT.